This passage covers 17 T cell receptor beta chains from one sample sequenced in a study of shared clonotypes between healthy human individuals. Data came from immunoSEQ multiplex PCR; TCRdb stores just in-frame clones and leaves some out. This repertoire shows around 2.3 million clones, around 95% found once; its top ten account for approximately 0.13%. The sample comprised naive CD4+ T cells sorted from blood. Regarding subset: CD45RA+ positively selected. Receptors were obtained from a man younger than 30 in good health.

The chain couples TRBV5-1 to TRBJ1-1; D uncertain. The CDR3 spans 13 residues. CDR1 is SGHRS, CDR2 YFSETQ, per germline. V lost 1 base, J lost 11 bases, and 15 bases lay in between. The CDR3 region has the DNA TGCGCCAGCAGCTTGTTTTCGGGTGGATTGGCTTTCTTT. It codes for CASSLFSGGLAFF.

The rearrangement joins TRBV6-1 to TRBJ2-3, with unresolved D. Trimming removed 10 bases at V and 0 bases at J, with 14 bases between. Germline assignment: CDR1 MNHNS and CDR2 SASEGT. This CDR3 has 14 amino acids. The CDR3 nucleotides are TGTGCCACCGTCTGGGGATTTAGCACAGATACGCAGTATTTT. This translates into CATVWGFSTDTQYF.

This chain joins TRBV7-2 and TRBJ1-2; 7 bases line up with TRBD1. CDR3 length: 14 residues. Germline V gene lookup returns CDR1 SGHTA and CDR2 FQGNSA. Losses at the gene ends were 5 bases for V and 7 bases for J; bases not matched to a gene: 10. CDR3 in amino acids: CASSTARQGRGYTF. The CDR3 nucleotides are TGTGCCAGCAGCACTGCGCGACAGGGTCGTGGCTACACCTTC.

The V gene is TRBV7-9, the J gene TRBJ1-5; 7 bases are a match to TRBD1. CDR1 and CDR2 from the germline V gene are SEHNR and FQNEAQ (reference sequence). This CDR3 region has 13 residues. V was pared by 5 bases and J by 6 bases, with 4 bases of the junction left unmatched. CDR3 loop: CASSTGVSQPQHF. CDR3 sequence (DNA): TGTGCCAGCAGCACAGGGGTTAGTCAGCCCCAGCATTTT.

The chain combines TRBV6-5 with TRBJ2-3, with 8 positions matching TRBD2. The length of the CDR3 is 14 residues. Trimming at V came to 5 bases and at J to 3 bases, leaving 4 bases not matched to a gene. Germline lookup yields CDR1 MNHEY and CDR2 SVGAGI. In DNA, the CDR3 is TGTGCCAGCAGTGCGGGACTAGGGACAGATACGCAGTATTTT. Translating gives CASSAGLGTDTQYF.

This clone was seen a single time. In DNA form, the CDR3 reads TGTGCCAGCAGTTACCTCGCGGGGGCGGTGAATGAAAAACTGTTTTTT. Its protein is CASSYLAGAVNEKLFF. The rearrangement links TRBV6-5 to TRBJ1-4, with a possible D match to TRBD1 (6 bases). V lost 2 bases and J lost 5, with 15 bases in between. Germline assignment: CDR1 MNHEY and CDR2 SVGAGI. CDR3 length: 16 amino acids.

The chain employs TRBV4-3 and TRBJ2-3; TRBD1 might be the D (6 bases). V lost 0 bases to trimming and J lost 1 base, with 14 bases between them. The CDR3 totals 17 residues. Germline V gene data show CDR1 as LGHNA and CDR2 as YSLEER. The CDR3 DNA sequence: TGCGCCAGCAGCCAAGAGCCTCAGGGGTTCGGCACAGATACGCAGTATTTT. It translates to CASSQEPQGFGTDTQYF.

The table lists this clone with a count of one. The chain is built from TRBV5-6 and TRBJ1-2, with TRBD1 matching over 10 bases. The CDR3 loop spans 15 amino acids. Unmatched junction bases numbered 8, after V lost 4 bases and J lost 5 bases. Germline CDR1 and CDR2: SGHDT and YYEEEE. The CDR3 loop is CASSTRTGGVYGYTF. The DNA for the CDR3 is TGTGCCAGCAGCACTAGGACAGGGGGTGTTTATGGCTACACCTTC.

In the case of this clone: The sample carries other DNA sequences with the same CDR3. The CDR3 region has the DNA TGTGCCAGCAGCTTAGGACAGTTGAACACTGAAGCTTTCTTT. It codes for CASSLGQLNTEAFF. V and J are TRBV7-9 and TRBJ1-1; possible D gene TRBD1, 5 bases. Germline CDR1 and CDR2: SEHNR and FQNEAQ (reference sequence). CDR3 length equals 14 residues. V lost 1 base and J lost 0, with 6 bases in between. The whole variable domain, remainder taken from reference TRBV7-9 and TRBJ1-1, is DTGVSQNPRHKITKRGQNVTFRCDPISEHNRLYWYRQTLGQGPEFLTYFQNEAQLEKSRLLSDRFSAERPKGSFSTLEIQRTEQGDSAMYLCASSLGQLNTEAFFGQGTRLTVV.

The CDR3 region is CASSQDPGASTDTQYF. The CDR3 DNA is TGCGCCAGCAGCCAAGATCCAGGGGCTAGCACAGATACGCAGTATTTT. The rearrangement uses TRBV4-1 and TRBJ2-3; D is possibly TRBD1 (6 bases). The germline gives CDR1 MGHRA, CDR2 YSYEKL. The V and J ends lost 0 bases and 0 bases respectively, with 10 bases between them. The CDR3 length is 16 residues.

The chain employs TRBV10-1 and TRBJ2-2; D perhaps matches TRBD1 (7 bases). V was trimmed by 4 bases and J by 3 bases, leaving 12 bases between them. The CDR3 spans 15 residues. Germline CDR1 is WNHNN and CDR2 is SYGVQD (reference sequence). CDR3 sequence reads: CASSARGTDTGELFF. The CDR3 DNA reads as TGCGCCAGCAGTGCTCGCGGGACAGACACCGGGGAGCTGTTTTTT.

The J gene is TRBJ2-2, the V gene TRBV10-2; 8 bases fit TRBD2. Germline V CDR1 and CDR2: WSHSY, SAAADI. The CDR3 is 16 amino acids. V gave up 0 bases and J gave up 6 bases; unmatched junction bases: 6. The DNA for the CDR3 is TGCGCCAGCAGTGAGTCCCGGACTAGCAGATCCGGGGAGCTGTTTTTT. This encodes CASSESRTSRSGELFF.

The chain employs TRBV6-7 and TRBJ1-2; D perhaps matches TRBD1 (6 bases). TRBV6-7 is treated as an ORF (open reading frame) with a function not yet certain. This CDR3 is built from 15 residues. Between the trimmed V and J ends, which lost 5 bases and 6 bases, there was a span of 19 bases. CDR3 sequence: CASSHLYGGGNGYTF. As DNA, the CDR3 is TGTGCCAGCAGTCACCTATATGGAGGGGGAAATGGCTACACCTTC.

Note on this clone: The same CDR3 is also encoded by other DNA sequences in this sample. Written as DNA, the CDR3 is TGTGCCAGCAGCTTCGGACTAGCCGGCACCGGGGAGCTGTTTTTT. Its protein is CASSFGLAGTGELFF. The chain joins TRBV5-4 to TRBJ2-2, with 8 bases fitting TRBD2. Losses at the gene ends were 2 bases for V and 4 bases for J; bases not matched to a gene: 4. CDR1 and CDR2 from the germline V gene are SGHNT and YYREEE (reference sequence). The CDR3 sequence is 15 residues long.

Points on this clone: The sample contains more than one DNA sequence encoding this CDR3. The gene calls are TRBV28 and TRBJ1-2; D may be TRBD1 (5 bases). Per the germline V gene, CDR1 is MDHEN and CDR2 is SYDVKM. The CDR3 extends over 14 amino acids. Deletions cut 2 bases from V and 3 bases from J, with 10 bases between. This CDR3 is CASSLGGKDYGYTF. The CDR3 DNA follows: TGTGCCAGCAGTTTAGGGGGAAAGGACTATGGCTACACCTTC.

As DNA, the CDR3 is TGTGCCAGCAGCCAAGATAGTGCCGGTGAGCAGTTCTTC. Translated, it gives CASSQDSAGEQFF. The chain recombines TRBV14 with TRBJ2-1; D not resolved. The V gene lost 0 bases and the J gene lost 9 bases, with 9 bases spanning the gap. Germline assignment: CDR1 SGHDN and CDR2 FVKESK. This CDR3 comprises 13 residues.

The chain links TRBV5-1 to TRBJ2-7; D gene ambiguous. This CDR3 is built from 14 residues. Germline assignment: CDR1 SGHRS and CDR2 YFSETQ. Trimming left V 0 bases short and J 2 bases short, with 9 bases between. The chain's CDR3 is CASSLATVAYEQYF. The DNA of the CDR3 is TGCGCCAGCAGCTTGGCCACAGTTGCCTACGAGCAGTACTTC.